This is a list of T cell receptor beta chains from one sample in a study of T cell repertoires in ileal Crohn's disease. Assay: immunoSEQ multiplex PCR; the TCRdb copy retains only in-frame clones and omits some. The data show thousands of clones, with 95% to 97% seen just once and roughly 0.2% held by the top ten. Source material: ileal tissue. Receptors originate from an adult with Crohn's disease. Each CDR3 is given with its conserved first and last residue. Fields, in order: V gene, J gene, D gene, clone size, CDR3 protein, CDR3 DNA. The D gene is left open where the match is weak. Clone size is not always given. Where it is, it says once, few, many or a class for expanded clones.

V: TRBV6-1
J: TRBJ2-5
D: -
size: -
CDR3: CASSEGFVQETQYF
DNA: TGTGCCAGCAGTGAAGGTTTCGTTCAAGAGACCCAGTACTTC

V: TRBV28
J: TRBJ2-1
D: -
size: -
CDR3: CASTKSYNEQFF
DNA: TGTGCCAGTACTAAATCCTACAATGAGCAGTTCTTC

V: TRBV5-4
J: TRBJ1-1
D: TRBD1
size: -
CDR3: CASSPDRGTEAFF
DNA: TGTGCCAGCAGCCCGGACAGGGGAACTGAAGCTTTCTTT

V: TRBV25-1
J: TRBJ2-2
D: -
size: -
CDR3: CASSDFYTGELFF
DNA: TGTGCCAGCAGTGATTTCTACACCGGGGAGCTGTTTTTT

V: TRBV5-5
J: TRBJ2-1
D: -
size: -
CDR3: CASSLIISYNEQFF
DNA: TGTGCCAGCAGCTTGATCATCTCCTACAATGAGCAGTTCTTC

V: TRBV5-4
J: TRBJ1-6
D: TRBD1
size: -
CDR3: CASSQGQGNSPLHF
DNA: TGTGCCAGCAGCCAGGGACAGGGGAACTCACCCCTCCACTTT

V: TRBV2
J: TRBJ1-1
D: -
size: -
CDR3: CASSNTEAFF
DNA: TGTGCCAGCAGCAATACTGAAGCTTTCTTT

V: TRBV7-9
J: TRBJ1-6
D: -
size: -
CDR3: CASSLVRINSPLHF
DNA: TGTGCCAGCAGCTTAGTGCGGATCAATTCACCCCTCCACTTT

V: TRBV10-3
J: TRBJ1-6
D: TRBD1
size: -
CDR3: CAARGTGYNSPLHF
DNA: TGTGCCGCTCGCGGGACAGGGTATAATTCACCCCTCCACTTT

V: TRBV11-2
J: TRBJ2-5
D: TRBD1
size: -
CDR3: CASSVTGTGGWRGQETQYF
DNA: TGTGCCAGCAGCGTAACCGGGACAGGGGGCTGGAGGGGGCAAGAGACCCAGTACTTC

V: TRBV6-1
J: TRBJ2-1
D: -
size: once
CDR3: CASSVDRFDSYNEQFF
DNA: TGTGCCAGCAGTGTCGACAGGTTCGACTCCTACAATGAGCAGTTCTTC

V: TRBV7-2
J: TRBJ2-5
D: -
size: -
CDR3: CASSLLGLRETQYF
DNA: TGTGCCAGCAGCTTACTAGGACTGCGGGAGACCCAGTACTTC

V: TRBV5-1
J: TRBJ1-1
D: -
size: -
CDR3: CASSLGGVDTEAFF
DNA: TGCGCCAGCAGCCTGGGGGGGGTAGACACTGAAGCTTTCTTT

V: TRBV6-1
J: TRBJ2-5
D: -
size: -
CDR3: CATTTQTVGETQYF
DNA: TGTGCCACCACAACTCAGACAGTTGGGGAGACCCAGTACTTC

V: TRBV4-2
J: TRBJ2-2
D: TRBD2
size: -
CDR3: CASSQDMAGVTGELFF
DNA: TGTGCCAGCAGCCAAGATATGGCGGGGGTAACCGGGGAGCTGTTTTTT

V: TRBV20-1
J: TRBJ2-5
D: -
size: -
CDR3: CSARSEETQYF
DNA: TGCAGTGCTAGATCTGAAGAGACCCAGTACTTC

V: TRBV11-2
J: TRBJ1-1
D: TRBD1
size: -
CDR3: CASSPRTGPNTEAFF
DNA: TGTGCCAGCAGTCCCCGGACAGGACCGAACACTGAAGCTTTCTTT

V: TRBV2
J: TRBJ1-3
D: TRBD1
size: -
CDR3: CASSNGQGASGNTIYF
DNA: TGTGCCAGCAGTAATGGACAGGGGGCAAGCGGAAACACCATATATTTT

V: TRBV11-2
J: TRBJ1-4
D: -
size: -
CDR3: CASSPAVRTNEKLFF
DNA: TGTGCCAGCAGCCCAGCGGTCCGGACTAATGAAAAACTGTTTTTT

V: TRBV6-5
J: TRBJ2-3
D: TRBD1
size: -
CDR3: CASSGTGTGLDTQYF
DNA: TGTGCCAGCAGTGGCACCGGGACAGGGTTAGATACGCAGTATTTT

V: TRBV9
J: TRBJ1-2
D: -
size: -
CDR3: CASSVSREFGYTF
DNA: TGTGCCAGCAGCGTATCAAGGGAGTTTGGCTACACCTTC

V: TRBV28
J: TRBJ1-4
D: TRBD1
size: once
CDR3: CASSFRGGDEKLFF
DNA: TGTGCCAGCAGTTTTAGAGGGGGCGACGAAAAACTGTTTTTT

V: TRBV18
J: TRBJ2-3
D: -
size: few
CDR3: CASSRQDTTDTQYF
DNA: TGTGCCAGCTCAAGACAGGATACCACAGATACGCAGTATTTT

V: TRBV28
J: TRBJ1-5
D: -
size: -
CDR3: CASSRAGVSNQPQHF
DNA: TGTGCCAGCAGCCGCGCGGGGGTTAGCAATCAGCCCCAGCATTTT

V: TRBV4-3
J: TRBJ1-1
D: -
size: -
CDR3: CASSRDRAEAFF
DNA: TGCGCCAGCAGCCGTGACCGGGCTGAAGCTTTCTTT

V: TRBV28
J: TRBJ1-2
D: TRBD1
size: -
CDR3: CASRSTGTGGTYGYTF
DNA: TGTGCCAGCAGATCGACCGGGACAGGGGGGACTTATGGCTACACCTTC

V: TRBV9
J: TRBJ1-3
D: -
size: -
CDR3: CASSVGGIIGNTIYF
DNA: TGTGCCAGCAGCGTAGGTGGCATAATAGGAAACACCATATATTTT

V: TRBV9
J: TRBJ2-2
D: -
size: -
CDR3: CASSVDNRVLGGELFF
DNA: TGTGCCAGCAGCGTGGATAACAGGGTATTAGGCGGGGAGCTGTTTTTT

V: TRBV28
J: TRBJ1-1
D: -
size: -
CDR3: CASRDRNTEAFF
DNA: TGTGCCAGCAGGGACAGGAACACTGAAGCTTTCTTT

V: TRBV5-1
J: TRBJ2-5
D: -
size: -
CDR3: CASSLGPLPGQETQYF
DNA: TGCGCCAGCAGCTTGGGACCATTGCCAGGGCAAGAGACCCAGTACTTC

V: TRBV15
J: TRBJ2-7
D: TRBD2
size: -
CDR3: CATSITAGGPYEQYF
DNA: TGTGCCACCAGCATTACGGCGGGGGGACCCTACGAGCAGTACTTC

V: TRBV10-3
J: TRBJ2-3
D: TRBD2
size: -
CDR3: CAISGAGDTQYF
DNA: TGTGCCATCAGTGGAGCGGGGGATACGCAGTATTTT

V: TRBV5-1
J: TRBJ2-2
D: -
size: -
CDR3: CASSRLEGELFF
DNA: TGCGCCAGCAGTAGGCTGGAGGGGGAGCTGTTTTTT

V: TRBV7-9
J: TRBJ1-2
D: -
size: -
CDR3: CASSLAAGVNLEGYTF
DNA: TGTGCCAGCAGCTTAGCCGCGGGCGTCAATTTGGAAGGCTACACCTTC

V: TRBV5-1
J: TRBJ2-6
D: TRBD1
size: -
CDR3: CASSISGGASLGANVLTF
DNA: TGCGCCAGCAGCATATCAGGGGGCGCGTCGTTAGGGGCCAACGTCCTGACTTTC

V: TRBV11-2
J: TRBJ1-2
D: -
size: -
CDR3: CASSLGFGGHGYTF
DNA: TGTGCCAGCAGCTTAGGTTTCGGGGGGCACGGCTACACCTTC

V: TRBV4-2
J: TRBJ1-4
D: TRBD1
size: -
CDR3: CASSQESSRTGGEKLFF
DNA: TGTGCCAGCAGCCAAGAGAGCTCGCGGACAGGGGGTGAAAAACTGTTTTTT

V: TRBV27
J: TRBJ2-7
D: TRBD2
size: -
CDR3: CASSSLAGGRYEQYF
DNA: TGTGCCAGCAGTTCCCTCGCGGGGGGGAGGTACGAGCAGTACTTC

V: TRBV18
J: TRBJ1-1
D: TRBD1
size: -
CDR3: CASSQDRRETEAFF
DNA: TGTGCCAGCTCTCAGGACAGGAGGGAGACTGAAGCTTTCTTT

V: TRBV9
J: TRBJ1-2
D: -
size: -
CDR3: CASSVGPGINYGYTF
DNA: TGTGCCAGCAGCGTAGGTCCAGGGATCAACTATGGCTACACCTTC

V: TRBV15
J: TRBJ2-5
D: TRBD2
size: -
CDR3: CATSRPNWRGEETQYF
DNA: TGTGCCACCAGCAGGCCAAACTGGCGGGGGGAAGAGACCCAGTACTTC

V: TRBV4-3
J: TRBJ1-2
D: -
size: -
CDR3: CASSPSGGPNYGYTF
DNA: TGCGCCAGCAGCCCCTCGGGGGGCCCTAACTATGGCTACACCTTC

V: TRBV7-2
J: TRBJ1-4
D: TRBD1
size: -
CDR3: CASSLRQGASEKLFF
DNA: TGTGCCAGCAGCTTACGACAGGGGGCATCTGAAAAACTGTTTTTT

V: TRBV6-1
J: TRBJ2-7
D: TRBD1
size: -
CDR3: CASSDVDRGHYEQYF
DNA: TGTGCCAGCAGTGATGTGGACAGGGGACACTACGAGCAGTACTTC

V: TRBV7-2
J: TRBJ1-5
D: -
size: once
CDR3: CASSIGTLNQPQHF
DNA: TGTGCCAGCAGCATCGGGACATTGAATCAGCCCCAGCATTTT

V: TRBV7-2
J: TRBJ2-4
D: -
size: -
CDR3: CASSPGGYRAKNIQYF
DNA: TGTGCCAGCAGCCCAGGAGGGTATCGGGCCAAAAACATTCAGTACTTC

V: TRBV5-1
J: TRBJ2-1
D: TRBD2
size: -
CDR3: CASSLGLAGGLNEQFF
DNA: TGCGCCAGCAGCTTGGGGCTAGCGGGGGGGCTCAATGAGCAGTTCTTC

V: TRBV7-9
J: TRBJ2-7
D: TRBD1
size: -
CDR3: CASSLGETGSNEQYF
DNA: TGTGCCAGCAGCTTAGGAGAGACAGGGTCCAACGAGCAGTACTTC

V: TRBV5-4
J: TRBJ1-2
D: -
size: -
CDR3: CASSLREGYGYTF
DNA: TGTGCCAGCAGCCTCAGGGAGGGCTATGGCTACACCTTC

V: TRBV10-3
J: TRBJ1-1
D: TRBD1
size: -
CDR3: CATSDRGDTEAFF
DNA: TGTGCCACTTCGGACAGGGGTGATACTGAAGCTTTCTTT

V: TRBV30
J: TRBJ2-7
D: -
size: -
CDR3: CAWSRRDEQYF
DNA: TGTGCCTGGAGCCGCAGGGACGAGCAGTACTTC

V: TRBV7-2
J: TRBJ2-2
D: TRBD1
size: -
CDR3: CASSSRGRPPGELFF
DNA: TGTGCCAGCAGCTCCAGGGGGCGCCCCCCCGGGGAGCTGTTTTTT

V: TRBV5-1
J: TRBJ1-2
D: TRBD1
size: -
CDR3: CASSLNRGRVGYGYTF
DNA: TGCGCCAGCAGCTTGAACAGGGGGCGCGTTGGCTATGGCTACACCTTC

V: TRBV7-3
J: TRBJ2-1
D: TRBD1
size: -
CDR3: CASSKGQGFNEQFF
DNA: TGTGCCAGCAGCAAGGGACAGGGATTCAATGAGCAGTTCTTC

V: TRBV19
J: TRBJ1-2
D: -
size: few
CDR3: CASSIDRGGSGYTF
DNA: TGTGCCAGTAGTATAGATCGCGGGGGCTCTGGCTACACCTTC

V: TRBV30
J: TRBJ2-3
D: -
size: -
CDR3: CAWNSGVGTQYF
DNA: TGTGCCTGGAACTCGGGGGTGGGGACGCAGTATTTT

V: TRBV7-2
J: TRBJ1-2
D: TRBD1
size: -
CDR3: CASSSPGQSSYGYTF
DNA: TGTGCCAGCAGCTCACCGGGACAGAGCAGCTATGGCTACACCTTC

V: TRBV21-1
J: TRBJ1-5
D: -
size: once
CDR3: CASSKRSGQVYNQPQHF
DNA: TGTGCCAGCAGCAAAAGGTCGGGACAGGTCTACAATCAGCCCCAGCATTTT

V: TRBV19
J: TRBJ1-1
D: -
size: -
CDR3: CASSTGGGVNTEAFF
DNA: TGTGCCAGTAGTACGGGGGGTGGGGTGAACACTGAAGCTTTCTTT